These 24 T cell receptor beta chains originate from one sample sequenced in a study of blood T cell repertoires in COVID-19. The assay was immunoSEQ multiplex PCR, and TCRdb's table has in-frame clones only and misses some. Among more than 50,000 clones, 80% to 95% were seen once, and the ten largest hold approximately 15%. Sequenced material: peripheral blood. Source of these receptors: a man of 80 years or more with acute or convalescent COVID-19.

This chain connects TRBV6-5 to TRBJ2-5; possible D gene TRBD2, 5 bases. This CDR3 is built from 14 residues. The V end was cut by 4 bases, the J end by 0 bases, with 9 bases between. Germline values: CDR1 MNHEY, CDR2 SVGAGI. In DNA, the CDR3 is TGTGCCAGCAGTTCCCGGGGAGACCAAGAGACCCAGTACTTC. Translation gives CASSSRGDQETQYF.

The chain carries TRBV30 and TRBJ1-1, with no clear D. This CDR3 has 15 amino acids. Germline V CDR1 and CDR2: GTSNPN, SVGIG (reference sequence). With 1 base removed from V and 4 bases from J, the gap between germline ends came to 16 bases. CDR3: CAWSGTREGGTEAFF. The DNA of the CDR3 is TGTGCCTGGAGTGGTACTCGAGAGGGCGGCACTGAAGCTTTCTTT.

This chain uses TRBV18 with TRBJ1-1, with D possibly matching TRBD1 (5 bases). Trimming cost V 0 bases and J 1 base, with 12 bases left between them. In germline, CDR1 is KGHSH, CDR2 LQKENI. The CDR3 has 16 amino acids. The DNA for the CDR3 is TGTGCCAGCTCACCACCTTCCCCAGGGCAGAACACTGAAGCTTTCTTT. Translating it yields CASSPPSPGQNTEAFF. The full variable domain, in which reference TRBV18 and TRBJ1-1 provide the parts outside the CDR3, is NAGVMQNPRHLVRRRGQEARLRCSPMKGHSHVYWYRQLPEEGLKFMVYLQKENIIDESGMPKERFSAEFPKEGPSILRIQQVVRGDSAAYFCASSPPSPGQNTEAFFGQGTRLTVV.

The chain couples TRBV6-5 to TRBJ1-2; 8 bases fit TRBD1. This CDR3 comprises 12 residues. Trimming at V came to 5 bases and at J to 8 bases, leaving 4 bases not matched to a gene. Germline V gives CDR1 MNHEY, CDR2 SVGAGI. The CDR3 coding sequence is TGTGCCAGCAGTCAGGGGGCGAACGGCTACACCTTC. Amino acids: CASSQGANGYTF.

CDR3 in DNA: TGTGCCAGCAGCCAAGGAACCGGGACAGGCCCGAGCTCCTATAATTCACCCCTCCACTTT. It translates to CASSQGTGTGPSSYNSPLHF. The chain uses TRBV3-1 (or the pseudogene TRBV3-2) and TRBJ1-6; 8 bases line up with TRBD1. This CDR3 region has 20 residues. CDR1 and CDR2 (germline): LGHDT, YNNKEL (reference sequence). J was trimmed by 0 bases and V by 1 base; bases with no gene match: 11.

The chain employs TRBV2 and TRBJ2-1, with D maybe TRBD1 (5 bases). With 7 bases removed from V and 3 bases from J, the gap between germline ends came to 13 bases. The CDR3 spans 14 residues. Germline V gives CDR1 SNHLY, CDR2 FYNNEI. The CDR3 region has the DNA TGTGCCAGCAATGGGGCAGGGCTCTACAATGAGCAGTTCTTC. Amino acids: CASNGAGLYNEQFF.

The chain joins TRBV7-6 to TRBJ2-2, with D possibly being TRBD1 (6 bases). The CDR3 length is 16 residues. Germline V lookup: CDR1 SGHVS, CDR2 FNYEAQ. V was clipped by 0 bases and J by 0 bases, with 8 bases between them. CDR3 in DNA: TGTGCCAGCAGCTTAGCGGGGGCGGCGAACACCGGGGAGCTGTTTTTT. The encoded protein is CASSLAGAANTGELFF.

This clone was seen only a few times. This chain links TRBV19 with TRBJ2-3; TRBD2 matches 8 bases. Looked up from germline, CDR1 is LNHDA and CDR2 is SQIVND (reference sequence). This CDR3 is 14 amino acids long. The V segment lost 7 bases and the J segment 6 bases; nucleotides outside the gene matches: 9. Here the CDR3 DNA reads TGTGCCAGTATTTCGGGGGGGCCGGAGGATACGCAGTATTTT. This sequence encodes CASISGGPEDTQYF.

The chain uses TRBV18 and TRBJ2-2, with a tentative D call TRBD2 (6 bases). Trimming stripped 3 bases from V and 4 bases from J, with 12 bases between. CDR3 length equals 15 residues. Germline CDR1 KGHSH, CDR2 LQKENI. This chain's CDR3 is CASSPAEGPTGELFF. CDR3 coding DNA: TGTGCCAGCTCACCCGCGGAGGGGCCCACCGGGGAGCTGTTTTTT.

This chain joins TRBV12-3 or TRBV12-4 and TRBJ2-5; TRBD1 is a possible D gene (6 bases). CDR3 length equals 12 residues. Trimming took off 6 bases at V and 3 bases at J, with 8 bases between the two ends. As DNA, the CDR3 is TGTGCCAGCAGAGCAGGGGAAGAGACCCAGTACTTC. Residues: CASRAGEETQYF.

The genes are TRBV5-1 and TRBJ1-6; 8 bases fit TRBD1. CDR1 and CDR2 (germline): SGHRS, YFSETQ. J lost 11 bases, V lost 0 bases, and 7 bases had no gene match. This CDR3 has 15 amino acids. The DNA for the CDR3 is TGCGCCAGCAGCTTGGAGGGCAGGGGGCAGGCACCCCTCCACTTT. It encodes CASSLEGRGQAPLHF.

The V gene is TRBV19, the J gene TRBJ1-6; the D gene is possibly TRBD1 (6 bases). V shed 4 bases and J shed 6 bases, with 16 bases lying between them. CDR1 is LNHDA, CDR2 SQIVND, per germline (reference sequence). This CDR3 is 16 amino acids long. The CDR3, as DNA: TGTGCCAGTAGTACTGCCGGGACAACGATTAATTCACCCCTCCACTTT. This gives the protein CASSTAGTTINSPLHF.

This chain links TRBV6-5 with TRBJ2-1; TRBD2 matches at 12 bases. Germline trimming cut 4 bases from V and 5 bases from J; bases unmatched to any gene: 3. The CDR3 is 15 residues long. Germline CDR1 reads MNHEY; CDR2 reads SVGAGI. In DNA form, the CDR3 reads TGTGCCAGCAGTTCACTAGCGGGGGGTGACAATGAGCAGTTCTTC. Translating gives CASSSLAGGDNEQFF.

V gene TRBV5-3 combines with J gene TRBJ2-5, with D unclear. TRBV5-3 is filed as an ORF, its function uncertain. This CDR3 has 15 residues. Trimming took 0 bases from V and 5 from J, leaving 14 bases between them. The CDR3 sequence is CARSLGQLPGETQYF. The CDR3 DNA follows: TGTGCCAGAAGCTTGGGTCAGCTGCCGGGTGAGACCCAGTACTTC.

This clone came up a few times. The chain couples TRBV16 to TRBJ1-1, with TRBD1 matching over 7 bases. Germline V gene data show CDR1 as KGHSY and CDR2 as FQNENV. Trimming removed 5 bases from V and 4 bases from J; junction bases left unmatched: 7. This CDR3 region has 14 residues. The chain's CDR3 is CASSNRQGATEAFF. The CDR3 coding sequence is TGTGCCAGCAGCAATAGACAGGGCGCCACTGAAGCTTTCTTT.

The CDR3 loop reads CASSLESFPPELFF. The CDR3 nucleotides read TGCGCCAGCAGCTTGGAATCATTCCCCCCAGAACTGTTTTTT. The chain couples TRBV5-1 to TRBJ1-4; D unclear. CDR1 is SGHRS and CDR2 is YFSETQ in the germline V gene. The V end was cut by 0 bases, the J end by 12 bases, with 15 bases between. CDR3 length equals 14 residues.

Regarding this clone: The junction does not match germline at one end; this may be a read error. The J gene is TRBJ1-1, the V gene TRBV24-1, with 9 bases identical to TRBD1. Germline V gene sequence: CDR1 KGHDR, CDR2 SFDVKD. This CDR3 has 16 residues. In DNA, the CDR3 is TGTGCCACCAGTGATTCGACAGGGGGAGTGAAAACTGAAGCTTTCTTT. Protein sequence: CATSDSTGGVKTEAFF.

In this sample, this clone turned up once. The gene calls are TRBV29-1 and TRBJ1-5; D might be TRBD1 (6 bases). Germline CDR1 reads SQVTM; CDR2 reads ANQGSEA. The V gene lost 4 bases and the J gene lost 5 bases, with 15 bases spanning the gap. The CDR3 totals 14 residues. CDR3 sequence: CSVAETGSDQPQHF. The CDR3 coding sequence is TGCAGCGTTGCTGAGACAGGCTCCGATCAGCCCCAGCATTTT.

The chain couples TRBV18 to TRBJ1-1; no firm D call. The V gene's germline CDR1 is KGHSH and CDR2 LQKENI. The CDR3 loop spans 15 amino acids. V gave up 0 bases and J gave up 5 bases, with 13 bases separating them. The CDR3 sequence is CASSPPWESGTEAFF. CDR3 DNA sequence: TGTGCCAGCTCACCACCGTGGGAATCGGGGACTGAAGCTTTCTTT.

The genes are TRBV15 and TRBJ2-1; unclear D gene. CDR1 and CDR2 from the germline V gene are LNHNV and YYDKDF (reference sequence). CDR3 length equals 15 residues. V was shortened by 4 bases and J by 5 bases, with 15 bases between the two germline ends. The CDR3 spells CATSKPVALNNEQFF. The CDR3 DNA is TGTGCCACCAGCAAACCTGTAGCCCTCAACAATGAGCAGTTCTTC.

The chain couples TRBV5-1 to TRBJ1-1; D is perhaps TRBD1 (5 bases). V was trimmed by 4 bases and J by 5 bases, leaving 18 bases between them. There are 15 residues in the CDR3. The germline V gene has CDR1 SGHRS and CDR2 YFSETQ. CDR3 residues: CASSRSEIRGTEAFF. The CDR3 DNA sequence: TGCGCCAGCAGCCGCTCTGAGATACGGGGGACTGAAGCTTTCTTT.

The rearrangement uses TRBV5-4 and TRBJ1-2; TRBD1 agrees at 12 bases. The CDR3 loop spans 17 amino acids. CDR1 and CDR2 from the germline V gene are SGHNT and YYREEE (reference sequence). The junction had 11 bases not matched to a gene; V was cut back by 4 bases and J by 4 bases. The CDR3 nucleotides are TGTGCCAGCAGCCCGTCCCGGGACAGGGGGCAGATCTATGGCTACACCTTC. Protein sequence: CASSPSRDRGQIYGYTF.

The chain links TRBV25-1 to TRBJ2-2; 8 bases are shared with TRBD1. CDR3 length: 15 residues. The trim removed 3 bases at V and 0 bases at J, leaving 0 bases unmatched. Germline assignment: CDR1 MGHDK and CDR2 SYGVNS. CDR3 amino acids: CASSETGANTGELFF. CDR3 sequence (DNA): TGTGCCAGCAGTGAGACAGGGGCGAACACCGGGGAGCTGTTTTTT.

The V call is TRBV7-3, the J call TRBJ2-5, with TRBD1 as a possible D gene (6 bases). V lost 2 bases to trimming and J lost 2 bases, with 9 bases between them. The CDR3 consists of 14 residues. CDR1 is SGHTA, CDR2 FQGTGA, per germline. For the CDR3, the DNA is TGTGCCAGCAGCTTATCGGGACAACAAGAGACCCAGTACTTC. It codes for CASSLSGQQETQYF.